A single sample is the source of the 22 T cell receptor beta chains below, sequenced in a study of blood T cell repertoires in COVID-19 (TCRdb year 2020). Receptors were amplified or captured by the immunoSEQ multiplex PCR assay. The immuneACCESS repertoire file appears here via TCRdb, limited to in-frame rearrangements. These files lack a portion of the clones; in checked studies, under half of the deficit traces to unresolved V genes, and the cause of the others is not known. This sample gives roughly 210,000 clones in total; more than 75% of them show up just once. More than 7% of the sample lies in the top ten. Sequenced sample: PBMCs or T cells enriched from blood (not recorded which). Source of these receptors: a man aged 25-45 years in a cohort exposed to, infected with or recovered from COVID-19 (not recorded which).

The gene calls are TRBV27 and TRBJ2-1, with 13 bases identical to TRBD2. V lost 4 bases to trimming and J lost 5 bases; unmatched junction nucleotides: 5. The CDR3 spans 16 residues. CDR1 and CDR2 (germline): MNHEY, SMNVEV (reference sequence). CDR3 amino acids: CASSWRTSGSHNEQFF. As DNA, the CDR3 is TGTGCCAGCAGTTGGCGGACTAGCGGGAGTCACAATGAGCAGTTCTTC.

The chain carries TRBV28 and TRBJ1-4, with a possible D match to TRBD1 (5 bases). The CDR3 runs 17 residues. The V gene lost 4 bases and the J gene lost 0 bases, with 15 bases spanning the gap. The germline V gene has CDR1 MDHEN and CDR2 SYDVKM. Here the CDR3 DNA reads TGTGCCAGCAGTTCTCCCAGGGTTGGGTCAACTAATGAAAAACTGTTTTTT. It translates to CASSSPRVGSTNEKLFF.

This chain connects TRBV5-1 to TRBJ1-2; no firm D call. CDR3 length equals 14 residues. Trimming stripped 0 bases from V and 0 bases from J, with 6 bases between. From germline, CDR1 is SGHRS and CDR2 YFSETQ. CDR3 DNA sequence: TGCGCCAGCAGCTTGGCGCCGGCTAACTATGGCTACACCTTC. This translates into CASSLAPANYGYTF. The full variable domain, in which reference TRBV5-1 and TRBJ1-2 provide the parts outside the CDR3, is KAGVTQTPRYLIKTRGQQVTLSCSPISGHRSVSWYQQTPGQGLQFLFEYFSETQRNKGNFPGRFSGRQFSNSRSEMNVSTLELGDSALYLCASSLAPANYGYTFGSGTRLTVV.

V gene TRBV5-6 combines with J gene TRBJ2-1; a possible D gene is TRBD1 (5 bases). CDR1 is SGHDT, CDR2 YYEEEE, per germline. This CDR3 is built from 13 residues. V was cut by 0 bases and J by 9 bases, with 10 bases left in between. The CDR3 coding sequence is TGTGCCAGCAGCTTGGAAGGGGTAGGTGAGCAGTTCTTC. It codes for CASSLEGVGEQFF.

This clone was observed a single time. The chain couples TRBV29-1 to TRBJ1-5, with TRBD1 matching 11 bases. CDR1 is SQVTM and CDR2 is ANQGSEA in the germline V gene. The CDR3 contains 13 residues. V gave up 7 bases and J gave up 6 bases; unmatched junction bases: 5. CDR3 nucleotide sequence: TGCAGCGCGGGACAGGGGGAAGGTCAGCCCCAGCATTTT. Translating gives CSAGQGEGQPQHF.

The chain recombines TRBV27 with TRBJ1-6; no definite D call. Trimming took 8 bases from V and 8 from J, leaving 7 bases between them. This CDR3 has 11 amino acids. From germline, CDR1 is MNHEY and CDR2 SMNVEV (reference sequence). The CDR3 nucleotides are TGTGCCAGCGGGCGTGATTCACCCCTCCACTTT. As protein: CASGRDSPLHF.

This chain uses TRBV7-2 with TRBJ2-2; TRBD2 might be the D (6 bases). CDR1 and CDR2 (germline): SGHTA, FQGNSA. With 1 base removed from V and 7 bases from J, the gap between germline ends came to 16 bases. The CDR3 length is 16 residues. The chain's CDR3 is CASSLGIAPGGGELFF. CDR3 DNA sequence: TGTGCCAGCAGCTTAGGTATCGCCCCCGGGGGCGGGGAGCTGTTTTTT.

This clone was found many times. V and J are TRBV11-2 and TRBJ2-5; 7 nucleotides agree with TRBD2. The CDR3 runs to 16 residues. Germline V gene sequence: CDR1 SGHAT, CDR2 FQNNGV. Trimming at V came to 3 bases and at J to 2 bases, leaving 9 bases not matched to a gene. The CDR3 loop is CASSLGSGTEQETQYF. CDR3 DNA: TGTGCCAGCAGCTTGGGGAGCGGGACGGAACAAGAGACCCAGTACTTC.

The chain has TRBV27 and TRBJ1-2; 9 nucleotides match TRBD1. With V trimmed by 9 bases and J by 12 bases, 14 bases remained unmatched. The CDR3 covers 13 residues. Per the germline V gene, CDR1 is MNHEY and CDR2 is SMNVEV (reference sequence). The CDR3 DNA reads TGTGCCAGTGGGATTTACACAGGGGGCGGCCACACCTTC. Amino acid sequence: CASGIYTGGGHTF.

The chain recombines TRBV6-5 with TRBJ2-7; D remains unclear. Trimming cost V 6 bases and J 5 bases, with 5 bases left between them. This CDR3 has 10 residues. Germline V lookup: CDR1 MNHEY, CDR2 SVGAGI. CDR3 region: CASSVNEQYF. In DNA, the CDR3 is TGTGCCAGCAGCGTTAACGAGCAGTACTTC.

This clone was counted a single time. This chain links TRBV5-1 with TRBJ1-5; D might be TRBD1 (5 bases). Germline loops: CDR1 SGHRS, CDR2 YFSETQ. V shed 0 bases and J shed 1 base, with 11 bases lying between them. The CDR3 extends over 16 amino acids. CDR3 sequence reads: CASSLGGEGSNQPQHF. The CDR3 DNA follows: TGCGCCAGCAGCTTGGGAGGGGAGGGGAGCAATCAGCCCCAGCATTTT.

This clone was seen once. The CDR3: CASSYRGTEAFF. CDR3 sequence (DNA): TGTGCCAGCAGTTACCGGGGGACTGAAGCTTTCTTT. The V and J genes are TRBV27 and TRBJ1-1; the D gene is possibly TRBD1 (5 bases). Looked up from germline, CDR1 is MNHEY and CDR2 is SMNVEV (reference sequence). The CDR3 runs 12 residues. V dropped 4 bases and J dropped 5 bases, with 8 bases sitting between them.

The chain uses TRBV7-9 and TRBJ2-7, with TRBD2 as a possible D gene (6 bases). Trimming removed 4 bases from V and 7 bases from J, with 26 bases in between. This CDR3 contains 17 residues. Per the germline V gene, CDR1 is SEHNR and CDR2 is FQNEAQ (reference sequence). CDR3 DNA sequence: TGTGCCAGCAGCTGGGGGGTATTGCTGGGACCCCATGAGGAGCAGTACTTC. This translates into CASSWGVLLGPHEEQYF.

DNA for the CDR3: TGTGCCACCAGGACAGCGAACACTGAAGCTTTCTTT. This gives the protein CATRTANTEAFF. This rearrangement joins TRBV27 to TRBJ1-1, with a tentative D call TRBD1 (6 bases). Germline V CDR1 and CDR2: MNHEY, SMNVEV (reference sequence). V dropped 10 bases and J dropped 1 base, with 10 bases sitting between them. The CDR3 spans 12 residues.

This clone was observed at least ten times. The chain has TRBV2 and TRBJ2-3; no clear D. The V gene lost 3 bases and the J gene lost 2 bases, with 6 bases spanning the gap. This CDR3 has 13 residues. The germline V gene has CDR1 SNHLY and CDR2 FYNNEI. The CDR3 reads CASSEENTDTQYF. The DNA for the CDR3 is TGTGCCAGCAGTGAGGAGAACACAGATACGCAGTATTTT.

At least ten counts were recorded for this clone. The chain has TRBV19 and TRBJ2-7; 7 positions match TRBD1. The CDR3 is 12 residues long. With V trimmed by 9 bases and J by 2 bases, 4 bases remained unmatched. Germline CDR1 and CDR2: LNHDA and SQIVND (reference sequence). CDR3 nucleotide sequence: TGTGCCAGCGGACAGGCCCCCTACGAGCAGTACTTC. Residues: CASGQAPYEQYF.

This chain connects TRBV5-4 to TRBJ2-1; the match to TRBD2 covers 11 bases. The CDR3 totals 16 residues. V lost 4 bases to trimming and J lost 4 bases; unmatched junction nucleotides: 7. CDR1 SGHNT and CDR2 YYREEE come from the germline V gene (reference sequence). The CDR3 reads CASSPPGLAEYNEQFF. The CDR3 DNA is TGTGCCAGCAGCCCCCCGGGACTAGCGGAATACAATGAGCAGTTCTTC.

This clone has just one count. The rearrangement uses TRBV7-9 and TRBJ1-2; D is unclear. Germline V CDR1 and CDR2: SEHNR, FQNEAQ (reference sequence). Trimming took 2 bases from V and 8 from J, leaving 21 bases between them. The CDR3 extends over 16 amino acids. This CDR3 reads CASSLSSLGSKQGYTF. The CDR3 DNA sequence: TGTGCCAGCAGCTTAAGTTCCCTGGGGAGCAAACAGGGCTACACCTTC.

At least ten counts were recorded for this clone. The rearrangement joins TRBV4-1 to TRBJ2-7; D may be TRBD1 (6 bases). Germline values: CDR1 MGHRA, CDR2 YSYEKL. V shed 2 bases and J shed 5 bases, with 19 bases lying between them. The CDR3 has 16 residues. This CDR3 reads CASSQIHLTYRDEQYF. Here the CDR3 DNA reads TGCGCCAGCAGCCAAATACATTTAACCTACAGGGACGAGCAGTACTTC.

This chain connects TRBV28 to TRBJ2-2; D may be TRBD1 (6 bases). Trimming left V 6 bases short and J 5 bases short, with 16 bases between. The CDR3 is 15 residues long. Per the germline V gene, CDR1 is MDHEN and CDR2 is SYDVKM. In DNA, the CDR3 is TGTGCCAGCAGCCAAGACAGGCCTCTGACCGGGGAGCTGTTTTTT. This translates into CASSQDRPLTGELFF.

This clone was counted a few times. V is TRBV7-9 and J is TRBJ2-7; 8 bases are shared with TRBD1. Per germline, CDR1 SEHNR and CDR2 FQNEAQ (reference sequence). The CDR3 sequence is 15 residues long. The V and J ends lost 1 base and 6 bases, in that order; junction bases with no gene match: 8. This CDR3 is CASSLGTGTEGEQYF. The CDR3 DNA follows: TGTGCCAGCAGCTTAGGGACAGGGACTGAAGGCGAGCAGTACTTC.

J is TRBJ2-5 and V is TRBV9; TRBD1 matches 7 bases. V shed 3 bases and J 0 bases; nucleotides not matched to a gene: 5. Germline CDR1 is SGDLS and CDR2 is YYNGEE. The CDR3 runs 15 residues. This chain's CDR3 is CASSAGTAHQETQYF. The CDR3 DNA is TGTGCCAGCAGCGCCGGGACAGCTCACCAAGAGACCCAGTACTTC.